These 12 T cell receptor beta chains were sequenced from one sample in a study of blood T cell repertoires in COVID-19. Clones were sequenced by immunoSEQ multiplex PCR, and TCRdb holds only the in-frame ones, with some missing. Of under 250,000 clones in the sample, about 88% are singletons; the top ten hold 4% to 5.5%. The sample was peripheral blood. These receptors originate from a woman aged 40 to 49 with acute or convalescent COVID-19.

The chain couples TRBV25-1 to TRBJ2-3; 7 bases line up with TRBD1. This CDR3 region has 14 residues. Germline V gene lookup returns CDR1 MGHDK and CDR2 SYGVNS. V shed 8 bases and J 2 bases; nucleotides not matched to a gene: 7. The CDR3 nucleotides read TGTGCCAGCGGCTCAGGGGGTAACACAGATACGCAGTATTTT. This translates into CASGSGGNTDTQYF.

CDR3 in DNA: TGTGCCAGCTCTCGAAACCTCGGACAGAGAGCCGCCCCCCTCCACTTT. This sequence encodes CASSRNLGQRAAPLHF. This chain links TRBV18 with TRBJ1-6, with D perhaps TRBD1 (6 bases). The germline V gene has CDR1 KGHSH and CDR2 LQKENI. The CDR3 is made up of 16 amino acids. With 6 bases removed from V and 13 bases from J, the gap between germline ends came to 25 bases.

The V call is TRBV29-1, the J call TRBJ2-1; possible D gene TRBD1, 5 bases. Germline V gene lookup returns CDR1 SQVTM and CDR2 ANQGSEA. The germline V and J ends were trimmed by 3 bases and 8 bases, with 20 bases remaining between them. There are 15 residues in the CDR3. CDR3 sequence reads: CSVERSAGKGYEQFF. CDR3 DNA: TGCAGCGTTGAGAGGTCGGCAGGGAAGGGGTATGAGCAGTTCTTC.

The J gene is TRBJ1-2, the V gene TRBV10-3, with 8 bases matching TRBD1. V shed 2 bases, J shed 8 bases, and the junction held 10 bases outside the gene matches. The CDR3 has 15 amino acids. Germline V gene data show CDR1 as ENHRY and CDR2 as SYGVKD. In DNA form, the CDR3 reads TGTGCCATCAGTGAGGCAGGGGGCGCAAGTTTAGGCTACACCTTC. Residues: CAISEAGGASLGYTF.

The chain combines TRBV15 with TRBJ1-6; 7 bases are a match to TRBD1. The length of the CDR3 is 14 residues. The germline V gene encodes CDR1 LNHNV and CDR2 YYDKDF (reference sequence). V trimming: 9 bases; J trimming: 8 bases; junction bases outside the gene matches: 10. The CDR3 protein is CATRLDRTDSPLHF. CDR3 DNA sequence: TGTGCCACTCGGCTGGACAGGACGGATTCACCCCTCCACTTT.

V is TRBV2 and J is TRBJ1-6; TRBD1 matches at 7 bases. Germline values: CDR1 SNHLY, CDR2 FYNNEI. The CDR3 has 14 amino acids. V lost 7 bases, J lost 7 bases, and 7 bases stayed unmatched. CDR3 DNA sequence: TGTGCCAGCACCAGACAGGGCGGGAATTCACCCCTCCACTTT. It translates to CASTRQGGNSPLHF. The full variable domain, completed using reference TRBV2 and TRBJ1-6, is EPEVTQTPSHQVTQMGQEVILRCVPISNHLYFYWYRQILGQKVEFLVSFYNNEISEKSEIFDDQFSVERPDGSNFTLKIRSTKLEDSAMYFCASTRQGGNSPLHFGNGTRLTVT.

The CDR3 loop is CASGFRGVGNQPQHF. The CDR3 bases are TGTGCCAGCGGATTCAGGGGAGTTGGCAATCAGCCCCAGCATTTT. The rearrangement joins TRBV27 to TRBJ1-5; TRBD1 might be the D (6 bases). V gave up 8 bases and J gave up 2 bases, with 16 bases separating them. Germline values: CDR1 MNHEY, CDR2 SMNVEV (reference sequence). This CDR3 region has 15 residues.

V gene TRBV5-4 combines with J gene TRBJ1-1; 8 bases line up with TRBD1. Germline CDR1 SGHNT, CDR2 YYREEE (reference sequence). This CDR3 region has 15 residues. The trim removed 3 bases at V and 5 bases at J, leaving 9 bases unmatched. CDR3 in amino acids: CASSSPGQGETEAFF. The CDR3 bases are TGTGCCAGCAGCTCTCCAGGACAGGGTGAAACTGAAGCTTTCTTT.

The V gene is TRBV18, the J gene TRBJ1-1; tentatively, D is TRBD1 (5 bases). Germline assignment: CDR1 KGHSH and CDR2 LQKENI. This CDR3 contains 15 residues. Trimming shortened V by 6 bases and J by 7 bases, and 21 bases separated the two germline ends. The CDR3 bases are TGTGCCAGCTCCCCTCTCGCGGACACCCCCGGTGAAGCTTTCTTT. It specifies CASSPLADTPGEAFF.

The genes are TRBV18 and TRBJ1-2; no firm D call. Trimming cost V 6 bases and J 8 bases, with 22 bases left between them. The CDR3 totals 15 residues. From germline, CDR1 is KGHSH and CDR2 LQKENI. CDR3 sequence: CASSLSLQYIWGYTF. As DNA, the CDR3 is TGTGCCAGCTCTCTCTCTCTACAGTACATATGGGGCTACACCTTC.

The V call is TRBV7-3, the J call TRBJ2-5; 9 bases match TRBD2. The CDR3 runs 12 residues. V shed 5 bases, J shed 9 bases, and the junction held 4 bases outside the gene matches. The germline V gene encodes CDR1 SGHTA and CDR2 FQGTGA. CDR3 coding DNA: TGTGCCAGCAGCCGCGCGGGAGGGGCCCAGTACTTC. It yields the protein CASSRAGGAQYF.

The CDR3 DNA reads TGTGCCATCAAGCCGGGACTAGCGGGGCAAGAGACCCAGTACTTC. It encodes CAIKPGLAGQETQYF. The chain employs TRBV10-3 and TRBJ2-5; 13 bases match TRBD2. V lost 7 bases, J lost 2 bases, and 4 bases stayed unmatched. This CDR3 is 15 amino acids long. Germline V gene lookup returns CDR1 ENHRY and CDR2 SYGVKD.